This T cell receptor beta chain comes out of a study of blood T cell repertoires in COVID-19. Study-level information: Some COVID-19 samples were acute and others convalescent; all came from the United States, Italy and Spain. From T cells, B-cell-depleted T cells, or PBMCs came the material, which was cDNA or gDNA.

Original analysis: It was from reference gene primer amplification that nucleated cell counts were estimated. Only in-frame clones appear in the TCRdb table, and some are missing; sequencing was by immunoSEQ multiplex PCR. V and J calls and clone size are as listed in that table; D and trimming were resolved from the DNA. The sample consists of roughly 34,000 clones, 70% to 90% of them appearing once. The germline V gene has CDR1 WNHNN and CDR2 SYGVQD (reference sequence). V was trimmed by 0 bases and J by 7 bases, leaving 7 bases between them. The CDR3 is 14 residues long. The rearrangement joins TRBV10-1 to TRBJ1-6, with D maybe TRBD1 (6 bases). The TCR originated in a woman aged 80 or over with active or convalescent COVID-19. The specimen sequenced was peripheral blood. This CDR3 reads CASSESGANSPLHF. CDR3 sequence (DNA): TGCGCCAGCAGTGAGTCGGGGGCAAATTCACCCCTCCACTTT.